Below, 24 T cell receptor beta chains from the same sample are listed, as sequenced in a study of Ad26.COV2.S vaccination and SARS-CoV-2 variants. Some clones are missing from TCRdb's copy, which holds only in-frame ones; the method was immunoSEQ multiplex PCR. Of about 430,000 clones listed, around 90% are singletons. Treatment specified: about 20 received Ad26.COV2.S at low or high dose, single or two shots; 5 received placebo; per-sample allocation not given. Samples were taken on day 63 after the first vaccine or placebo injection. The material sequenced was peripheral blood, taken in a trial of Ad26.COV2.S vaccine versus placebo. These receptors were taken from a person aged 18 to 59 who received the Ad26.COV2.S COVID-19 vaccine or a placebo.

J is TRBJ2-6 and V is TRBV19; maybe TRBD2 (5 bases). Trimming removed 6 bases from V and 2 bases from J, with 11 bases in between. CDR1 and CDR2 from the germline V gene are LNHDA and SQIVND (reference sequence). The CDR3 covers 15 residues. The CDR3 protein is CASRSGSTGANVLTF. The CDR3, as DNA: TGTGCCAGTAGATCGGGATCGACTGGGGCCAACGTCCTGACTTTC.

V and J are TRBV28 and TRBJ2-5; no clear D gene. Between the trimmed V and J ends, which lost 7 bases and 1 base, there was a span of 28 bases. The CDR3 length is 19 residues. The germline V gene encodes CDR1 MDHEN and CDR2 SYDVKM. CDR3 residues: CASISPATAGQVAQETQYF. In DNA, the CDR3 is TGTGCCAGCATTTCCCCCGCCACGGCCGGCCAGGTAGCCCAAGAGACCCAGTACTTC.

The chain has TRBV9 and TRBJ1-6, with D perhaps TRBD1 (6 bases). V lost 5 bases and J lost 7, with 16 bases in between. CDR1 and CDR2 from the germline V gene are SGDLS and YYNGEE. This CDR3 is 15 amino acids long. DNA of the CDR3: TGTGCCAGCAGTGACCTAGGGGGACGGAATTCACCCCTCCACTTT. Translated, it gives CASSDLGGRNSPLHF.

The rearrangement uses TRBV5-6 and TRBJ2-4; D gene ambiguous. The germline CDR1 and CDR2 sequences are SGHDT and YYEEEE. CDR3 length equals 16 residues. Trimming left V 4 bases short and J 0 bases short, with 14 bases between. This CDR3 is CASSPTPALAKNIQYF. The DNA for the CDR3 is TGTGCCAGCAGCCCAACGCCGGCTCTAGCCAAAAACATTCAGTACTTC. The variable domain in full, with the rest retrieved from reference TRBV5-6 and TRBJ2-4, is DAGVTQSPTHLIKTRGQQVTLRCSPKSGHDTVSWYQQALGQGPQFIFQYYEEEERQRGNFPDRFSGHQFPNYSSELNVNALLLGDSALYLCASSPTPALAKNIQYFGAGTRLSVL.

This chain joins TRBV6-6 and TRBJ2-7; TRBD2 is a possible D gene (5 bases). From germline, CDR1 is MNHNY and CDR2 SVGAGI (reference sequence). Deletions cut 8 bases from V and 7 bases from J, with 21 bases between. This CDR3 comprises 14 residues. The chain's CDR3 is CASFRDIAVGEQYF. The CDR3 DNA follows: TGTGCCAGCTTTCGGGATATAGCTGTGGGGGAGCAGTACTTC.

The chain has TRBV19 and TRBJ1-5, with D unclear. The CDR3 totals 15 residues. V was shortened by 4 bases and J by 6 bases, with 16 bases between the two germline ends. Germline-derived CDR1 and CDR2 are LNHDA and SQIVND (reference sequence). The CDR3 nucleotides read TGTGCCAGTAGTACGGGGAAGAACGGGGTTCAGCCCCAGCATTTT. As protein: CASSTGKNGVQPQHF.

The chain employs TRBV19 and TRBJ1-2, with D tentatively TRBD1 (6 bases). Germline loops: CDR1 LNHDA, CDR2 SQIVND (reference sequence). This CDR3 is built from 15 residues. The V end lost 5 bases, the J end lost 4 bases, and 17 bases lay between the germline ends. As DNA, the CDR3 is TGTGCCAGTAGTCCCGATTCGGGGGCCGTCTATGGCTACACCTTC. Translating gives CASSPDSGAVYGYTF.

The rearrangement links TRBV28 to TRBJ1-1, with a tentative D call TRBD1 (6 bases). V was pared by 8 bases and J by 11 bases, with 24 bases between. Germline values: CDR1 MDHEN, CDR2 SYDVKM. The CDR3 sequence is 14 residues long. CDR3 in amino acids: CASSGAQAGDLAFF. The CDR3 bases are TGTGCCAGCTCGGGGGCCCAGGCGGGCGATCTTGCTTTCTTT.

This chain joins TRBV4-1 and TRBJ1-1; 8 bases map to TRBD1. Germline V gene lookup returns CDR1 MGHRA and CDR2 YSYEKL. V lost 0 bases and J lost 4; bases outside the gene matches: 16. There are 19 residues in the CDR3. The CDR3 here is CASSQDLGQGSLGSTEAFF. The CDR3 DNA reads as TGCGCCAGCAGCCAAGATCTAGGACAGGGTTCTTTGGGGAGCACTGAAGCTTTCTTT.

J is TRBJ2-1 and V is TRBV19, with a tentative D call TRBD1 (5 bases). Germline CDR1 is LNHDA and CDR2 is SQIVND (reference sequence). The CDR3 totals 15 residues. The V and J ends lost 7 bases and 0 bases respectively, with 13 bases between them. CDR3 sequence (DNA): TGTGCCAGTATCGCCAGGGCCAGCTCCTACAATGAGCAGTTCTTC. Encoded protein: CASIARASSYNEQFF.

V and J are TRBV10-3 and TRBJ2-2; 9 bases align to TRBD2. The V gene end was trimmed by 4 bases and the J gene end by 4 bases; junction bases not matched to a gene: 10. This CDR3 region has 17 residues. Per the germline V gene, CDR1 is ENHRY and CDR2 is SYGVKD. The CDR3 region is CAISGPGSGSSTGELFF. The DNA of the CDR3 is TGTGCCATCAGTGGGCCGGGTAGCGGGAGTAGCACCGGGGAGCTGTTTTTT.

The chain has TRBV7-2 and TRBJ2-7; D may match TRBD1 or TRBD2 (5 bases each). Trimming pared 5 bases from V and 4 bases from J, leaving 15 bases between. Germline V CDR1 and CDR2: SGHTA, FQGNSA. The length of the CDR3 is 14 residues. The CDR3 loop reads CASSRTGKGYEQYF. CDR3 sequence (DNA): TGTGCCAGCAGCAGGACGGGGAAGGGGTACGAGCAGTACTTC.

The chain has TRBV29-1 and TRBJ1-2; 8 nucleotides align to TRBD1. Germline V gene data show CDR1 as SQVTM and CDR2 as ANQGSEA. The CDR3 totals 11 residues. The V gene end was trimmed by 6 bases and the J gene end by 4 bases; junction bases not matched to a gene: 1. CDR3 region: CSVGQGYGYTF. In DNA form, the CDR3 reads TGCAGCGTAGGACAGGGCTATGGCTACACCTTC.

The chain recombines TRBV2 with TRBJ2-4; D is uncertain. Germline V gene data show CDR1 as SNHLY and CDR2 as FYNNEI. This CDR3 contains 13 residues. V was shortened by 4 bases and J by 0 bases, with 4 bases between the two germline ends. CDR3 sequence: CASSGGAKNIQYF. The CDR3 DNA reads TGTGCCAGCAGTGGGGGAGCCAAAAACATTCAGTACTTC. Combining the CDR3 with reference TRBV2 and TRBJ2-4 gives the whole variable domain EPEVTQTPSHQVTQMGQEVILRCVPISNHLYFYWYRQILGQKVEFLVSFYNNEISEKSEIFDDQFSVERPDGSNFTLKIRSTKLEDSAMYFCASSGGAKNIQYFGAGTRLSVL.

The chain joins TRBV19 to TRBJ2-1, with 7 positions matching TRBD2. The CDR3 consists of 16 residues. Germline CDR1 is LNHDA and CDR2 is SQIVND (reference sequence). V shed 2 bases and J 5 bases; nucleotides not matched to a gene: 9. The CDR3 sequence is CASSINPLAVNNEQFF. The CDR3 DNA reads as TGTGCCAGTAGTATAAATCCCCTAGCGGTTAACAATGAGCAGTTCTTC.

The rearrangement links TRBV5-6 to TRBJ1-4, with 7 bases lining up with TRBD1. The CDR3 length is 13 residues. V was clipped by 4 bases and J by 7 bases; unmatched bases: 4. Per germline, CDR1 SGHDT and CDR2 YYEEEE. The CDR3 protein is CASSRAGGEKLFF. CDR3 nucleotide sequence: TGTGCCAGCAGCAGGGCAGGGGGTGAAAAACTGTTTTTT.

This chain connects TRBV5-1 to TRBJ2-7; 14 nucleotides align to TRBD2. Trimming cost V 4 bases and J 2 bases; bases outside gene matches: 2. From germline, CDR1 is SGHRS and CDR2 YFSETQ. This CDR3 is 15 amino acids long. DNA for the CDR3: TGCGCCAGCAGCCCGGGACTAGCGGGAGCCTACGAGCAGTACTTC. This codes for CASSPGLAGAYEQYF.

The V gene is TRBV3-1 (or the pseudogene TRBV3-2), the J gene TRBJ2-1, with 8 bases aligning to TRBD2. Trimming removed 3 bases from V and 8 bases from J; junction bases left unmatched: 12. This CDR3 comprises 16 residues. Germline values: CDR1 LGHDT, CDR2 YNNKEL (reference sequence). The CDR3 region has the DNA TGTGCCAGCAGCCACATTCCAAGCGGGGGAGGATATGAGCAGTTCTTC. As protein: CASSHIPSGGGYEQFF.

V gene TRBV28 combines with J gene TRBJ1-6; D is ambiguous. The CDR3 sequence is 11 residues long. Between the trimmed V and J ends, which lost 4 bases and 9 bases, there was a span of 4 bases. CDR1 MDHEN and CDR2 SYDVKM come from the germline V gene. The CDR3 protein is CASSSISPLHF. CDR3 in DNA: TGTGCCAGCAGTTCCATTTCACCCCTCCACTTT.

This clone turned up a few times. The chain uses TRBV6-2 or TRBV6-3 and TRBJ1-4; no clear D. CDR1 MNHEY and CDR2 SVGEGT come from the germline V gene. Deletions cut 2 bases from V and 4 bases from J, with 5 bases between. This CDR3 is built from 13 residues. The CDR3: CASSYRDNEKLFF. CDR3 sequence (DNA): TGTGCCAGCAGTTACAGGGATAATGAAAAACTGTTTTTT.

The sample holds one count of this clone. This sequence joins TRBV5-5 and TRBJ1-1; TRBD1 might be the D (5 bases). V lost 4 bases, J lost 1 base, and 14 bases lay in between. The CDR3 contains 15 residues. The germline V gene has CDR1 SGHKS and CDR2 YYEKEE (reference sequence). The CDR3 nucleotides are TGTGCCAGCAGCATCGGGACGGCAGCGAACACTGAAGCTTTCTTT. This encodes CASSIGTAANTEAFF.

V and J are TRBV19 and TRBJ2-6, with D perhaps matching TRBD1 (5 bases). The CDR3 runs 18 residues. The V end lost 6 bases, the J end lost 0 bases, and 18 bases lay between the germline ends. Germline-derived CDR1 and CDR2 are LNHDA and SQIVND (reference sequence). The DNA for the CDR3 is TGTGCCAGTAGGACCCTCCAAGACAGACGCTCTGGGGCCAACGTCCTGACTTTC. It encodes CASRTLQDRRSGANVLTF.

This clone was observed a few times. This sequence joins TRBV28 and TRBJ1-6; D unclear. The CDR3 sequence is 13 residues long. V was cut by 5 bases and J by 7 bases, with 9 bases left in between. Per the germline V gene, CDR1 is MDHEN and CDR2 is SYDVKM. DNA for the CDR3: TGTGCCAGCAGTACCTTTTCGAATTCACCCCTCCACTTT. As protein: CASSTFSNSPLHF.

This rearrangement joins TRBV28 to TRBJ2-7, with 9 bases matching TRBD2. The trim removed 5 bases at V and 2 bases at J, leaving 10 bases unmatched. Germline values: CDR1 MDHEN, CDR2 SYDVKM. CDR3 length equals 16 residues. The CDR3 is CASSLWASGTTYEQYF. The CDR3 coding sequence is TGTGCCAGCAGTCTCTGGGCTAGCGGGACGACCTACGAGCAGTACTTC. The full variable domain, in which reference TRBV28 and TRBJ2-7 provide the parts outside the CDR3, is DVKVTQSSRYLVKRTGEKVFLECVQDMDHENMFWYRQDPGLGLRLIYFSYDVKMKEKGDIPEGYSVSREKKERFSLILESASTNQTSMYLCASSLWASGTTYEQYFGPGTRLTVT.